These T cell receptor beta chains were read from a single sample in a study of T-cell reconstitution after alpha-beta-depleted transplantation in children. TCRdb used MiXCR to reprocess the PCR reads, holding one entry per CDR3 protein. Here the sample spans a few hundred thousand distinct CDR3 sequences, roughly 21% being singletons. The sample consisted of PBMCs, mostly from graft donor cells, taken 180 days after TCRalphabeta/CD19-depleted stem cell transplant. The source is a male patient younger than 18 who had a stem cell transplant for acute lymphoblastic leukemia, so the T cells may come from the graft donor. Each CDR3 is given without its conserved first and last residue. A D gene is named only where the DNA matches it firmly.

>TRBV20-1|TRBJ2-5|TRBD1
SAREEGQAQETQY
>TRBV7-3|TRBJ2-2|TRBD2
ASSFLPGLADPGELF
>TRBV5-1|TRBJ1-1|.
ASRSWQSGTEAF
>TRBV4-1|TRBJ1-3|.
ASSPLYVPAGNTIY
>TRBV19|TRBJ1-5|.
ASSAGGQPQH
>TRBV6-1|TRBJ1-2|.
ASRRQGFYYGYT
>TRBV5-1|TRBJ2-1|.
ASSLILQGVSYNEQF
>TRBV5-1|TRBJ2-3|.
ASSLQGADTQY
>TRBV7-9|TRBJ1-4|.
ASSWRGAGSGEKLF
>TRBV5-1|TRBJ1-2|.
ASSLGHLSPTSYGYT
>TRBV29-1|TRBJ2-1|TRBD2
SVDASGPINEQF
>TRBV7-2|TRBJ2-7|.
ASSLYPGAYEQY
>TRBV19|TRBJ2-1|TRBD1
ASRGAGGARYNEQF
>TRBV19|TRBJ2-7|.
ASSIGGLAYEQY
>TRBV15|TRBJ2-1|.
ATSRGGTSYNEQF
>TRBV20-1|TRBJ2-3|.
SAREGGWDSESDTQY
>TRBV20-1|TRBJ1-5|TRBD1
SAPPTGKNQPQH
>TRBV5-1|TRBJ2-1|TRBD1
ASSLMGQSSYNEQF
>TRBV5-6|TRBJ2-5|.
ASSFGPLLQETQY
>TRBV7-8|TRBJ2-3|TRBD2
ASSSPASSGHTDTQY
>TRBV5-1|TRBJ2-7|TRBD1
ASSSRTGESYEQY
>TRBV4-2|TRBJ2-1|.
ASSLTFPESYNEQF
>TRBV7-9|TRBJ1-1|.
ASSLERVRYTEAF
>TRBV12-5|TRBJ2-7|.
ASGLRRGVGSYEQY
>TRBV6-1|TRBJ2-2|TRBD2
ASSTGIAGTGELF
>TRBV3-1|TRBJ2-7|.
ASSRGRRLVNSYEQY
>TRBV20-1|TRBJ2-7|.
SASASGRPYEQY
>TRBV7-3|TRBJ2-6|TRBD1
ASSWTGGSGANVLT
>TRBV3-1|TRBJ2-3|.
ASSPFRTDTQY
>TRBV29-1|TRBJ2-7|TRBD2
SVGGLGIEQY
>TRBV4-1|TRBJ1-5|.
ASSSTTATKGAQH
>TRBV12-3/TRBV12-4|TRBJ2-1|TRBD2
ASSLGGGTSEQF
>TRBV7-2|TRBJ1-2|TRBD1
ASSMGQPYGYT
>TRBV5-6|TRBJ1-5|.
ASSLGLNQPQH
>TRBV7-3|TRBJ1-1|.
ASRLEGGPTEAF
>TRBV12-3/TRBV12-4|TRBJ1-2|.
ASSLGDIGYT
>TRBV24-1|TRBJ2-1|.
ATSDSQRVYNEQF
>TRBV12-3/TRBV12-4|TRBJ2-5|.
ASSQTGETQY
>TRBV9|TRBJ2-1|TRBD2
ASSKTSGRPHNEQF
>TRBV12-3/TRBV12-4|TRBJ2-5|.
ASSLGTIQETQY
>TRBV7-2|TRBJ2-5|.
ASSSRDRQETQY
>TRBV10-3|TRBJ1-5|.
AISEHSNQPQH
>TRBV15|TRBJ1-4|.
ATSRDPDEKLF
>TRBV20-1|TRBJ2-7|TRBD2
SAVAGGPSEEQY
>TRBV20-1|TRBJ2-1|TRBD2
SVPGLAGIEQF
>TRBV6-1|TRBJ2-3|TRBD2
ASSKINLLAGVLDTQY
>TRBV5-1|TRBJ2-1|TRBD2
ASSLSEGRANEQF
>TRBV25-1|TRBJ2-1|TRBD1
ASSDGTGYNEQF
>TRBV12-3/TRBV12-4|TRBJ2-5|TRBD1
ASSPGGTGQETQY
>TRBV29-1|TRBJ2-7|.
SVAGMNSSYEQY
>TRBV12-3/TRBV12-4|TRBJ2-7|.
ASTQTGSYEQY
>TRBV29-1|TRBJ1-5|.
SVLGGTSNQPQH